The entry below gives a single T cell receptor beta chain sequence along with its context. What it binds is not known. The data originate from a study of chemoradiotherapy in HPV16-positive cancers. Overall study context: Candidate HPV-specific T-cell clones and common TCR motifs came from functional assays in a couple of HPV16-positive patients.

Repertoires were sampled repeatedly during chemoradiotherapy. Clones were sequenced by immunoSEQ multiplex PCR, and TCRdb holds only the in-frame ones, with some missing. The table records tens of thousands of clones, 88% of them present only once. The germline gives CDR1 LNHNV, CDR2 YYDKDF (reference sequence). Trimming left V 1 base short and J 3 bases short, with 9 bases between. CDR3 size: 14 residues. Study findings and constraints: During treatment, candidate HPV-specific clones and E7-related motifs expanded in tumor. Functional assays defining HPV-specific T cells used only a couple of HPV16-positive patients.

The sequence derives from a human donor with HPV-associated anogenital cancer. Sequenced here: blood, sampled from a patient who underwent chemoradiotherapy. The V and J genes are TRBV15 and TRBJ1-1; no clear D gene. The CDR3 nucleotides are TGTGCCACCAGCAGAGGTAAGCAGGACACTGAAGCTTTCTTT. Its protein product is CATSRGKQDTEAFF.